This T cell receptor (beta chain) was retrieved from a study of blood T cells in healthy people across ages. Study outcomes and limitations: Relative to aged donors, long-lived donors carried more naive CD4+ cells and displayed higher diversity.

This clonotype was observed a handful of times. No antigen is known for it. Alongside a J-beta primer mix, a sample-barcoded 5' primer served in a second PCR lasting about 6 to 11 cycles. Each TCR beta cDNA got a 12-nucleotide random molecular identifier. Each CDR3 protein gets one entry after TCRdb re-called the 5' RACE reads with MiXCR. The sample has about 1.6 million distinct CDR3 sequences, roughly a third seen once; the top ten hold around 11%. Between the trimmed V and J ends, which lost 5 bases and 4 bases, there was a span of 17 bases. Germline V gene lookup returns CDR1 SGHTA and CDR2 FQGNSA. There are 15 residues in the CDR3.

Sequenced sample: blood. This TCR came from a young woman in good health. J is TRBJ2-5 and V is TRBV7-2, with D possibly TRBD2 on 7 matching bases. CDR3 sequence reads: CASSPRRGAGETQYF. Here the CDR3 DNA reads TGTGCCAGCAGCCCCCGTCGGGGGGCTGGAGAGACCCAGTACTTC.